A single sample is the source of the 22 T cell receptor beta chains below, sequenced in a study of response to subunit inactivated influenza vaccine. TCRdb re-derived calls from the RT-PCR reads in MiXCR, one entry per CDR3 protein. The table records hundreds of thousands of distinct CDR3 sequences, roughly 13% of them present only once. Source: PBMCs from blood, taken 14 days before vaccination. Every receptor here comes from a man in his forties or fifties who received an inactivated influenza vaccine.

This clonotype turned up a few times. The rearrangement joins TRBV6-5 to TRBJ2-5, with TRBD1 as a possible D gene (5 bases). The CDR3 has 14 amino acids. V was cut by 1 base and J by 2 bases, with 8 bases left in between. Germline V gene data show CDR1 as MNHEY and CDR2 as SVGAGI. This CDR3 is CASSYWQGQETQYF. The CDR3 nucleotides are TGTGCCAGCAGTTACTGGCAGGGACAAGAGACCCAGTACTTC.

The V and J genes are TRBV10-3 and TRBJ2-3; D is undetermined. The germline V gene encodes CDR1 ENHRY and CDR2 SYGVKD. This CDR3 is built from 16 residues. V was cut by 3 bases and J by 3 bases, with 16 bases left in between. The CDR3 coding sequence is TGTGCCATCAGTGATAACCCCAATTCTCGTACAGATACGCAGTATTTT. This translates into CAISDNPNSRTDTQYF.

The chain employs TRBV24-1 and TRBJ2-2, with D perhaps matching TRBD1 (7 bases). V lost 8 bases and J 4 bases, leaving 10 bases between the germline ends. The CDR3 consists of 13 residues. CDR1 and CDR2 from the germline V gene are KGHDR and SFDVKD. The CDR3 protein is CATNQGGTGELFF. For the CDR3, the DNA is TGTGCCACCAATCAGGGGGGCACCGGGGAGCTGTTTTTT.

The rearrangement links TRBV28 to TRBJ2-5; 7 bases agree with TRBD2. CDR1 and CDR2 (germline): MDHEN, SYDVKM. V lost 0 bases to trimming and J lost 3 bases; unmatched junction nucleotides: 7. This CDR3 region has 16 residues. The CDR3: CASSLWASGTKETQYF. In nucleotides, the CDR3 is TGTGCCAGCAGTTTATGGGCTAGCGGAACTAAAGAGACCCAGTACTTC.

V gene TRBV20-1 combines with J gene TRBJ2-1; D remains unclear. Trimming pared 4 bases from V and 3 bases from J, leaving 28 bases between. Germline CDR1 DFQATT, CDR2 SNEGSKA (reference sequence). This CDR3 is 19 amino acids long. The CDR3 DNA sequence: TGCAGTGCTACCCCGGAACCGATGGGGTACGAGATAGTCTACAATGAGCAGTTCTTC. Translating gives CSATPEPMGYEIVYNEQFF.

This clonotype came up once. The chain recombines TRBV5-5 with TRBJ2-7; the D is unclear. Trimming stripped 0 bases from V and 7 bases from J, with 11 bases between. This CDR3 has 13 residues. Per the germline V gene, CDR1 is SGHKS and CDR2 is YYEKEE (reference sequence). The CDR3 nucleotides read TGTGCCAGCAGCTTGGAACTATTGCTAGAGCAGTACTTC. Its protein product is CASSLELLLEQYF.

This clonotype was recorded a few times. The CDR3 nucleotides read TGCAGTGCTAGAGGCGCAGGGATGAACACTGAAGCTTTCTTT. Translation: CSARGAGMNTEAFF. The gene calls are TRBV20-1 and TRBJ1-1, with D perhaps TRBD1 (5 bases). The CDR3 contains 14 residues. The germline V gene encodes CDR1 DFQATT and CDR2 SNEGSKA (reference sequence). With 1 base removed from V and 0 bases from J, the gap between germline ends came to 9 bases.

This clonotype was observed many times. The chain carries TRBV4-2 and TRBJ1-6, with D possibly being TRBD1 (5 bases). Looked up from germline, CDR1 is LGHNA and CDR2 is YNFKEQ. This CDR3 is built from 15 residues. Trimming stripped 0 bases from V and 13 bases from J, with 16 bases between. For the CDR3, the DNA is TGTGCCAGCAGCCAAGAGTCGTCAGGACATTGGCCCCTCCACTTT. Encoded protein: CASSQESSGHWPLHF.

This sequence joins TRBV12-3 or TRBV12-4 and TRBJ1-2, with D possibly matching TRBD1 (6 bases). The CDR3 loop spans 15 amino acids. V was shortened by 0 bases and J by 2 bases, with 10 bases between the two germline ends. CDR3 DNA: TGTGCCAGCAGTTTAGCCGGACAGAGAAACTATGGCTACACCTTC. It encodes CASSLAGQRNYGYTF.

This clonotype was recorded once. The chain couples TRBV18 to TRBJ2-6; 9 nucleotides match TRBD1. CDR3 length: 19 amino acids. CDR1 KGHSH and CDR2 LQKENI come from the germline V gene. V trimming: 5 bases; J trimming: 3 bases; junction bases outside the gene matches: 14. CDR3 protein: CASSNRQGGTLFGANVLTF. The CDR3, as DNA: TGTGCCAGCTCAAATCGACAGGGGGGAACTTTGTTTGGGGCCAACGTCCTGACTTTC.

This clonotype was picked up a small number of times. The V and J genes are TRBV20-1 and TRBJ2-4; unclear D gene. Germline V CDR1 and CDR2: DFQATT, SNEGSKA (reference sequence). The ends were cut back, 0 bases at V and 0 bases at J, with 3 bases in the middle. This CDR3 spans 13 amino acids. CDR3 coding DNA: TGCAGTGCTAGAGACCAAGCCAAAAACATTCAGTACTTC. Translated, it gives CSARDQAKNIQYF.

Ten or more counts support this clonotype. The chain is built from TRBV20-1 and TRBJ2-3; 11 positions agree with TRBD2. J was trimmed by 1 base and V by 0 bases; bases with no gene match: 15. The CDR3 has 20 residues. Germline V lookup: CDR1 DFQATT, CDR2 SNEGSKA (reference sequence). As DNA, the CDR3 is TGCAGTGCTAGAGATCATCAGGGGCTCAATAGCGGGGGGGGCACAGATACGCAGTATTTT. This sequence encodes CSARDHQGLNSGGGTDTQYF.

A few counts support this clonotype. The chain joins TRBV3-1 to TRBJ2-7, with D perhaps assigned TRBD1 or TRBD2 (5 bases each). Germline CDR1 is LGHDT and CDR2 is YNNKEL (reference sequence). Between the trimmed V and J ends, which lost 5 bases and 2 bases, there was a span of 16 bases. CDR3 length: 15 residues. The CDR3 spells CASSSSRGVPYEQYF. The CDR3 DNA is TGTGCCAGCAGCTCTAGCCGAGGGGTCCCCTACGAGCAGTACTTC.

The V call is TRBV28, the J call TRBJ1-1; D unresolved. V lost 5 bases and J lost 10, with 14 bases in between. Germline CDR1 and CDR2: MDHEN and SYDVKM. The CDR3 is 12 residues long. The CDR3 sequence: CASSHPHEGAFF. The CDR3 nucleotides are TGTGCCAGCAGTCACCCCCACGAAGGAGCTTTCTTT.

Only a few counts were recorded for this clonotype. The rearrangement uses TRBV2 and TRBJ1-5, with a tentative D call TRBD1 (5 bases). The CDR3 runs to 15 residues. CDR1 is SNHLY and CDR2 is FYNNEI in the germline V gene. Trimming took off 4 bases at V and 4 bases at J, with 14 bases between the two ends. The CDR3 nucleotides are TGTGCCAGCAGTGGGGGGGATGGATCAAATCAGCCCCAGCATTTT. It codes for CASSGGDGSNQPQHF. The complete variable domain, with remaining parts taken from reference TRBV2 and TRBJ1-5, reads EPEVTQTPSHQVTQMGQEVILRCVPISNHLYFYWYRQILGQKVEFLVSFYNNEISEKSEIFDDQFSVERPDGSNFTLKIRSTKLEDSAMYFCASSGGDGSNQPQHFGDGTRLSIL.

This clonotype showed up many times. In nucleotides, the CDR3 is TGTGCCAGTCTGGAGGAAGAGACCCAGTACTTC. It encodes CASLEEETQYF. The chain links TRBV2 to TRBJ2-5; a possible D gene is TRBD2 (5 bases). Germline CDR1 SNHLY, CDR2 FYNNEI. CDR3 length equals 11 residues. V lost 9 bases to trimming and J lost 3 bases, with 8 bases between them.

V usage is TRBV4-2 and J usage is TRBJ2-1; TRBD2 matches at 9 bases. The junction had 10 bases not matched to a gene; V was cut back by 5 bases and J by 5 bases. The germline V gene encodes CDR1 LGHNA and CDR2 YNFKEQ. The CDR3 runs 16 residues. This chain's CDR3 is CASSLSPSGDHNEQFF. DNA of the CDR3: TGTGCCAGCAGCTTAAGCCCTAGCGGGGACCACAATGAGCAGTTCTTC.

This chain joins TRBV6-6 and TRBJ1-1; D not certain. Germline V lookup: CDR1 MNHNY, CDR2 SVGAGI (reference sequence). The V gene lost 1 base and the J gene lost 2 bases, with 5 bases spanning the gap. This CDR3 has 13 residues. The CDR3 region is CASSYFVNTEAFF. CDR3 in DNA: TGTGCCAGCAGTTACTTTGTCAACACTGAAGCTTTCTTT.

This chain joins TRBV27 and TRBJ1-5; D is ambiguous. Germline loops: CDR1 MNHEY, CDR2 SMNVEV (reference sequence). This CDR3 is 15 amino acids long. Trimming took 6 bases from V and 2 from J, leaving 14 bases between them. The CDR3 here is CASSPRTLGNQPQHF. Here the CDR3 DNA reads TGTGCCAGCAGCCCTCGGACTCTGGGCAATCAGCCCCAGCATTTT.

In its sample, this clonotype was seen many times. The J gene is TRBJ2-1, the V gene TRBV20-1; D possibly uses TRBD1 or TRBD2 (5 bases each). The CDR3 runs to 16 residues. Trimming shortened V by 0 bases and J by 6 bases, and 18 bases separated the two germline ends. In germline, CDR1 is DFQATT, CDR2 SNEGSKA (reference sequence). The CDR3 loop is CSARDRLRDHFNEQFF. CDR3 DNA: TGCAGTGCTAGAGATCGACTCCGGGACCATTTCAATGAGCAGTTCTTC.

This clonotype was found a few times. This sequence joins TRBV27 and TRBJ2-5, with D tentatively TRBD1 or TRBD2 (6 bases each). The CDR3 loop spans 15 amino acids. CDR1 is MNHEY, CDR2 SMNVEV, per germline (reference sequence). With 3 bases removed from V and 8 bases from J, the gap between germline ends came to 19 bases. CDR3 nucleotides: TGTGCCAGCAGTTTGGCAGGGGAGGCGAAGAGAACCCAGTACTTC. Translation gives CASSLAGEAKRTQYF.

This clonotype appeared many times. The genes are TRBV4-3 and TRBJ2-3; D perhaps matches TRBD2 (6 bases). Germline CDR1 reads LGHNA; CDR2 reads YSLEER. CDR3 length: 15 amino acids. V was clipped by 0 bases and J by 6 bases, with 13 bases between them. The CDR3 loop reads CASSQELQAGDTQYF. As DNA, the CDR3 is TGCGCCAGCAGCCAAGAACTACAGGCGGGGGATACGCAGTATTTT.